The 9 T cell receptor beta chains below all came from one sample that was sequenced in a study of beta chain features in type 1 diabetes. Expressed TCRB transcripts were sequenced, since all the RNA that had been isolated was reverse transcribed. Repertoires were generated with immunoSEQ multiplex PCR, while TCRdb's copy carries only in-frame clones and drops some. The sample lists some 250,000 clones, approximately 14% occurring once. Study observations and caveats: TCRB CDR3s from Type 1 diabetes patients were moderately but significantly shorter in all four CD4+ subsets.

These receptors' antigens are unknown. Input material: naive CD4+ T cells from blood. The receptors were sampled from a young man with type 1 diabetes.

In its sample, this clone was seen a few times. The V and J genes are TRBV18 and TRBJ1-2, with D tentatively TRBD1 (5 bases). V lost 3 bases, J lost 6 bases, and 11 bases lay in between. From germline, CDR1 is KGHSH and CDR2 LQKENI. This CDR3 is built from 13 residues. The CDR3 sequence: CASSPIFRDGYTF. The CDR3 nucleotides are TGTGCCAGCTCACCGATCTTCAGGGATGGCTACACCTTC.

The chain uses TRBV5-1 and TRBJ2-1, with 14 bases that match TRBD2. This CDR3 is 15 amino acids long. Trimming cost V 6 bases and J 7 bases; bases outside gene matches: 6. The V gene's germline CDR1 is SGHRS and CDR2 YFSETQ. The CDR3 coding sequence is TGCGCCAGCACCCGGACTAGCGGGAGGTGGAATGAGCAGTTCTTC. It specifies CASTRTSGRWNEQFF.

The chain recombines TRBV15 with TRBJ2-5; 8 nucleotides align to TRBD1. This CDR3 is 15 amino acids long. The V and J ends lost 1 base and 5 bases, in that order; junction bases with no gene match: 6. The V gene's germline CDR1 is LNHNV and CDR2 YYDKDF (reference sequence). CDR3 sequence: CATSRGTGILETQYF. DNA for the CDR3: TGTGCCACCAGCAGAGGGACAGGGATTCTCGAGACCCAGTACTTC.

This sequence joins TRBV2 and TRBJ2-7; 7 bases map to TRBD1. Looked up from germline, CDR1 is SNHLY and CDR2 is FYNNEI. The trim removed 2 bases at V and 6 bases at J, leaving 7 bases unmatched. The CDR3 extends over 14 amino acids. CDR3 amino acids: CASSEQGGAIEQYF. The CDR3 DNA reads TGTGCCAGCAGTGAACAAGGGGGCGCAATCGAGCAGTACTTC. The variable domain in full, completed from reference TRBV2 and TRBJ2-7, reads EPEVTQTPSHQVTQMGQEVILRCVPISNHLYFYWYRQILGQKVEFLVSFYNNEISEKSEIFDDQFSVERPDGSNFTLKIRSTKLEDSAMYFCASSEQGGAIEQYFGPGTRLTVT.

Only a few counts were recorded for this clone. This sequence joins TRBV6-5 and TRBJ2-7; no definite D call. CDR3 size: 14 residues. The ends were cut back, 0 bases at V and 4 bases at J, with 10 bases in the middle. Germline V gene lookup returns CDR1 MNHEY and CDR2 SVGAGI. CDR3 amino acids: CASSYSGPPYEQYF. DNA of the CDR3: TGTGCCAGCAGTTACTCGGGCCCTCCATACGAGCAGTACTTC.

V and J are TRBV11-2 and TRBJ2-1, with 8 bases that match TRBD2. Germline V CDR1 and CDR2: SGHAT, FQNNGV. V lost 6 bases to trimming and J lost 8 bases; unmatched junction nucleotides: 6. The CDR3 runs to 13 residues. The CDR3 protein is CASRLSGGDEQFF. DNA of the CDR3: TGTGCCAGCAGGCTCTCGGGAGGGGATGAGCAGTTCTTC. Filled out from reference TRBV11-2 and TRBJ2-1, the complete variable domain reads EAGVAQSPRYKIIEKRQSVAFWCNPISGHATLYWYQQILGQGPKLLIQFQNNGVVDDSQLPKDRFSAERLKGVDSTLKIQPAKLEDSAVYLCASRLSGGDEQFFGPGTRLTVL.

This clone was detected only a few times. The rearrangement joins TRBV28 to TRBJ2-5, with 12 bases fitting TRBD1. V lost 4 bases, J lost 6 bases, and 6 bases stayed unmatched. Per germline, CDR1 MDHEN and CDR2 SYDVKM. The CDR3 runs 15 residues. The CDR3 DNA is TGTGCCAGCAGTTCTGGGACAGGGGGCGCCCAGACCCAGTACTTC. This sequence encodes CASSSGTGGAQTQYF.

V gene TRBV30 combines with J gene TRBJ2-1; 8 bases map to TRBD2. The trim removed 4 bases at V and 0 bases at J, leaving 5 bases unmatched. This CDR3 contains 15 residues. Germline CDR1 reads GTSNPN; CDR2 reads SVGIG (reference sequence). The CDR3 loop is CAWTPGTSSYNEQFF. The CDR3 DNA reads as TGTGCCTGGACCCCCGGGACTAGCTCCTACAATGAGCAGTTCTTC.

This clone was detected a few times. J is TRBJ2-7 and V is TRBV7-2; maybe TRBD1 (8 bases). CDR1 is SGHTA, CDR2 FQGNSA, per germline. V was clipped by 5 bases and J by 7 bases, with 15 bases between them. This CDR3 contains 13 residues. CDR3 nucleotide sequence: TGTGCCAGCAGCGTAACAGGGGGAGGGGAGCAGTACTTC. Its protein product is CASSVTGGGEQYF.